A single sample gave rise to the 27 T cell receptor beta chains below, sequenced in a study of shared clonotypes between healthy human individuals. Libraries were prepared by immunoSEQ multiplex PCR; TCRdb keeps only in-frame clonotypes and omits some of them. In the table there are about 980,000 clones, roughly 72% of which are singletons. Sequences were obtained from memory CD4+ T cells sorted from blood. Subset specified: CD45RA-negative fraction. All receptors derive from a man between 18 and 29 years old in good health.

About this clone itself: Other DNA sequences in this specimen translate into the identical CDR3. The chain recombines TRBV5-1 with TRBJ1-2; 10 bases fit TRBD1. J was trimmed by 5 bases and V by 2 bases; bases with no gene match: 3. Germline assignment: CDR1 SGHRS and CDR2 YFSETQ. There are 14 residues in the CDR3. CDR3 in amino acids: CASSFGQGGYGYTF. In DNA, the CDR3 is TGCGCCAGCAGCTTCGGACAGGGGGGATATGGCTACACCTTC.

This clone was detected a few times. V and J are TRBV6-1 and TRBJ1-4; 7 bases fit TRBD1. There are 14 residues in the CDR3. Germline CDR1 reads MNHNS; CDR2 reads SASEGT. V dropped 6 bases and J dropped 3; count of bases not matched to a gene: 4. The CDR3 DNA sequence: TGTGCCAGCAGGCTACAGGGGTCTAATGAAAAACTGTTTTTT. It is translated as CASRLQGSNEKLFF.

For this clone: The same CDR3 also results from other DNA sequences found in this sample. The gene calls are TRBV6-5 and TRBJ1-5; maybe TRBD1 (5 bases). V was pared by 6 bases and J by 6 bases, with 12 bases between. CDR3 length: 13 residues. From germline, CDR1 is MNHEY and CDR2 SVGAGI. DNA for the CDR3: TGTGCCAGCAGCGGGGGGGATGGTCAGCCCCAGCATTTT. As protein: CASSGGDGQPQHF.

The sample holds a few counts of this clone. The rearrangement links TRBV18 to TRBJ1-5; a weak D match, TRBD1 (5 bases). Trimming cost V 3 bases and J 5 bases, with 11 bases left between them. The germline V gene has CDR1 KGHSH and CDR2 LQKENI. This CDR3 spans 14 amino acids. The CDR3 loop is CASSPSGQDQPQHF. As DNA, the CDR3 is TGTGCCAGCTCACCTTCAGGGCAGGATCAGCCCCAGCATTTT.

This chain joins TRBV6-5 and TRBJ2-5; 11 nucleotides align to TRBD2. CDR3 length: 14 residues. The trim removed 2 bases at V and 7 bases at J, leaving 3 bases unmatched. Germline-derived CDR1 and CDR2 are MNHEY and SVGAGI. CDR3 bases: TGTGCCAGCAGTTACCAAACTAGCGGGGGGACCCAGTACTTC. Amino acid sequence: CASSYQTSGGTQYF.

The chain links TRBV10-3 to TRBJ2-1, with 10 bases that match TRBD2. V shed 6 bases and J 8 bases; nucleotides not matched to a gene: 10. There are 15 residues in the CDR3. Germline V CDR1 and CDR2: ENHRY, SYGVKD. This chain's CDR3 is CAISGVGLAGDEQFF. CDR3 nucleotide sequence: TGTGCCATCAGCGGGGTTGGCCTAGCGGGAGATGAGCAGTTCTTC.

The table lists this clone with a few counts. The genes are TRBV19 and TRBJ1-5; no firm D call. Looked up from germline, CDR1 is LNHDA and CDR2 is SQIVND (reference sequence). Trimming removed 5 bases from V and 2 bases from J, with 16 bases in between. The CDR3 totals 16 residues. CDR3 in amino acids: CASSEPAWTGNQPQHF. DNA of the CDR3: TGTGCCAGTAGTGAACCGGCATGGACTGGCAATCAGCCCCAGCATTTT.

The CDR3 sequence: CASRKLAGGPKNIQYF. The CDR3 coding sequence is TGTGCCAGCAGGAAACTAGCGGGAGGACCAAAAAACATTCAGTACTTC. The chain joins TRBV28 to TRBJ2-4; TRBD2 aligns across 12 bases. Germline CDR1 and CDR2: MDHEN and SYDVKM. The CDR3 runs 16 residues. With V trimmed by 6 bases and J by 4 bases, 7 bases remained unmatched.

This chain connects TRBV18 to TRBJ2-2; 14 bases line up with TRBD2. In germline, CDR1 is KGHSH, CDR2 LQKENI. The CDR3 is 18 residues long. Trimming took 3 bases from V and 4 from J; bases not matched to a gene: 7. CDR3 coding DNA: TGTGCCAGCTCACCCGGACTAGCGGGGGGACTTCTCACCGGGGAGCTGTTTTTT. Protein sequence: CASSPGLAGGLLTGELFF.

This chain uses TRBV9 with TRBJ1-2; TRBD1 matches at 10 bases. The CDR3 has 17 residues. J gave up 3 bases and V 3 bases, and 11 bases lay outside the gene matches. CDR1 is SGDLS and CDR2 is YYNGEE in the germline V gene. CDR3 sequence: CASSATGGNSLDYGYTF. In DNA, the CDR3 is TGTGCCAGCAGCGCGACAGGGGGCAATTCTCTGGACTATGGCTACACCTTC.

The chain recombines TRBV11-2 with TRBJ2-5, with 9 bases matching TRBD2. Germline CDR1 SGHAT, CDR2 FQNNGV. The CDR3 length is 15 residues. J was trimmed by 2 bases and V by 3 bases; bases with no gene match: 4. CDR3: CASSLGTSGQETQYF. CDR3 DNA: TGTGCCAGCAGCTTGGGAACTAGCGGGCAAGAGACCCAGTACTTC.

This clone was seen a handful of times. V and J are TRBV10-3 and TRBJ1-4, with 9 bases that match TRBD1. With V trimmed by 2 bases and J by 7 bases, 2 bases remained unmatched. Germline CDR1 and CDR2: ENHRY and SYGVKD. The CDR3 consists of 14 residues. The CDR3 sequence is CAISEPGQGEKLFF. For the CDR3, the DNA is TGTGCCATCAGTGAGCCGGGACAGGGTGAAAAACTGTTTTTT.

The chain has TRBV6-5 and TRBJ2-2; D perhaps matches TRBD2 (6 bases). Germline V gives CDR1 MNHEY, CDR2 SVGAGI. This CDR3 is built from 14 residues. Trimming shortened V by 7 bases and J by 5 bases, and 14 bases separated the two germline ends. CDR3 DNA sequence: TGTGCCAGCAAGGCAGGAGGGAGGACCGGGGAGCTGTTTTTT. It translates to CASKAGGRTGELFF.

In DNA, the CDR3 is TGTGCCATCAGCCAGGGAGGAGGGACCAATGAGCAGTTCTTC. It codes for CAISQGGGTNEQFF. This chain uses TRBV10-3 with TRBJ2-1; possible D gene TRBD2, 6 bases. Between the trimmed V and J ends, which lost 6 bases and 6 bases, there was a span of 15 bases. The CDR3 has 14 amino acids. Germline lookup yields CDR1 ENHRY and CDR2 SYGVKD.

This rearrangement joins TRBV19 to TRBJ2-7; 15 positions agree with TRBD2. J lost 8 bases, V lost 10 bases, and 6 bases had no gene match. This CDR3 is built from 13 residues. The germline V gene encodes CDR1 LNHDA and CDR2 SQIVND (reference sequence). The CDR3 sequence is CATRTSGGAQQYF. As DNA, the CDR3 is TGTGCCACCCGGACTAGCGGGGGGGCGCAGCAGTACTTC. Full variable domain (rest looked up from reference TRBV19 and TRBJ2-7): DGGITQSPKYLFRKEGQNVTLSCEQNLNHDAMYWYRQDPGQGLRLIYYSQIVNDFQKGDIAEGYSVSREKKESFPLTVTSAQKNPTAFYLCATRTSGGAQQYFGPGTRLTVT.

Turning to this clone: The identical CDR3 is also encoded by other nucleotide sequences in the sample. This sequence joins TRBV18 and TRBJ2-7; 10 nucleotides line up with TRBD1. V trimming: 3 bases; J trimming: 5 bases; junction bases outside the gene matches: 1. The CDR3 spans 13 residues. Germline assignment: CDR1 KGHSH and CDR2 LQKENI. CDR3 bases: TGTGCCAGCTCACCCGGACAGGGGGACGAGCAGTACTTC. This gives the protein CASSPGQGDEQYF.

The chain combines TRBV7-9 with TRBJ1-2; D uncertain. This CDR3 contains 13 residues. The germline gives CDR1 SEHNR, CDR2 FQNEAQ (reference sequence). The germline V and J ends were trimmed by 3 bases and 8 bases, with 13 bases remaining between them. The chain's CDR3 is CASSLLQANGYTF. CDR3 bases: TGTGCCAGCAGCTTGCTTCAGGCTAACGGCTACACCTTC.

The chain links TRBV10-2 to TRBJ1-5; D may be TRBD1 (6 bases). V was clipped by 3 bases and J by 4 bases, with 7 bases between them. Germline loops: CDR1 WSHSY, CDR2 SAAADI. This CDR3 has 13 residues. CDR3 nucleotide sequence: TGCGCCAGCAGTGATCAGGGGAATCAGCCCCAGCATTTT. This sequence encodes CASSDQGNQPQHF.

The chain is built from TRBV5-1 and TRBJ2-5; either TRBD1 or TRBD2 may supply D (7 bases each). The CDR3 consists of 13 residues. Per the germline V gene, CDR1 is SGHRS and CDR2 is YFSETQ. Trimming removed 6 bases at V and 4 bases at J, with 13 bases between. The CDR3 region has the DNA TGCGCCAGCAATCCAGGGGGGGTAGAGACCCAGTACTTC. Translated: CASNPGGVETQYF.

The V call is TRBV2, the J call TRBJ1-5, with a possible D match to TRBD1 (5 bases). The length of the CDR3 is 13 residues. The germline V gene has CDR1 SNHLY and CDR2 FYNNEI. The V gene lost 7 bases and the J gene lost 6 bases, with 13 bases spanning the gap. The CDR3 reads CASMEQAGQPQHF. DNA for the CDR3: TGTGCCAGCATGGAACAGGCCGGTCAGCCCCAGCATTTT.

The chain recombines TRBV29-1 with TRBJ1-1; possibly TRBD1 for D (5 bases). The germline V gene has CDR1 SQVTM and CDR2 ANQGSEA. Trimming took 6 bases from V and 1 from J, leaving 12 bases between them. There are 13 residues in the CDR3. The CDR3 nucleotides read TGCAGCGTCATCAGGGCCGAGAACACTGAAGCTTTCTTT. It translates to CSVIRAENTEAFF.

The chain recombines TRBV2 with TRBJ1-3, with no clear D. The CDR3 runs 11 residues. Per germline, CDR1 SNHLY and CDR2 FYNNEI. Between the trimmed V and J ends, which lost 6 bases and 6 bases, there was a span of 6 bases. CDR3 amino acids: CASRAKNTIYF. The CDR3 DNA reads as TGTGCCAGCAGGGCTAAAAACACCATATATTTT.

This chain connects TRBV5-1 to TRBJ2-1; 7 nucleotides align to TRBD2. Trimming removed 0 bases from V and 3 bases from J; junction bases left unmatched: 3. The CDR3 totals 15 residues. Germline CDR1 reads SGHRS; CDR2 reads YFSETQ. The DNA of the CDR3 is TGCGCCAGCAGCTTGGGAGGGGACTACTACAATGAGCAGTTCTTC. Its protein is CASSLGGDYYNEQFF.

The chain links TRBV5-1 to TRBJ2-2; 7 positions match TRBD1. This CDR3 comprises 14 residues. In germline, CDR1 is SGHRS, CDR2 YFSETQ. Germline trimming cut 8 bases from V and 6 bases from J; bases unmatched to any gene: 10. CDR3 residues: CASRATGSAGELFF. Written as DNA, the CDR3 is TGCGCCAGTCGAGCGACAGGGTCCGCCGGGGAGCTGTTTTTT.

In this sample, this clone turned up once. The chain carries TRBV7-2 and TRBJ2-3, with D possibly TRBD2 on 6 matching bases. This CDR3 is 14 amino acids long. CDR1 is SGHTA and CDR2 is FQGNSA in the germline V gene. Trimming pared 5 bases from V and 2 bases from J, leaving 11 bases between. This CDR3 is CASSRGTHTDTQYF. CDR3 nucleotide sequence: TGTGCCAGCAGCCGGGGGACTCACACAGATACGCAGTATTTT.

The V and J genes are TRBV6-5 and TRBJ1-1, with D maybe TRBD1 (5 bases). Germline values: CDR1 MNHEY, CDR2 SVGAGI. V lost 2 bases and J lost 10, with 14 bases in between. The CDR3 has 13 amino acids. CDR3: CASSYLLSQGAFF. DNA of the CDR3: TGTGCCAGCAGTTACCTCCTATCGCAGGGAGCTTTCTTT.

The chain recombines TRBV5-6 with TRBJ2-7; 7 bases fit TRBD2. Germline CDR1 is SGHDT and CDR2 is YYEEEE. The trim removed 4 bases at V and 2 bases at J, leaving 12 bases unmatched. This CDR3 has 16 residues. DNA of the CDR3: TGTGCCAGCAGCGACTCCCCCCTGGGGAGGGCCTACGAGCAGTACTTC. It yields the protein CASSDSPLGRAYEQYF.